Following are 5 T cell receptor beta chains from one sample sequenced in a study of long-term antiretroviral therapy in people with HIV. Runs used v3.0 of the immunoSEQ assay and were done at survey level. Some clones are missing from TCRdb's copy, which holds only in-frame ones; the method was immunoSEQ multiplex PCR. The sample has 30,000 to 45,000 clones; 75% to 85% are singletons. The specimen comprised unsorted PBMCs, sampled 3.4 years after starting antiretroviral therapy. All receptors come from a man aged 25-45 years with HIV.

The rearrangement links TRBV30 to TRBJ1-2; D is unresolved. Germline assignment: CDR1 GTSNPN and CDR2 SVGIG (reference sequence). The CDR3 runs to 13 residues. V lost 0 bases to trimming and J lost 0 bases, with 5 bases between them. The CDR3: CAWSVLANYGYTF. The CDR3 region has the DNA TGTGCCTGGAGTGTACTTGCTAACTATGGCTACACCTTC.

This sequence joins TRBV18 and TRBJ2-7, with D possibly matching TRBD1 (6 bases). Germline V CDR1 and CDR2: KGHSH, LQKENI. V lost 5 bases and J lost 4, with 12 bases in between. The CDR3 runs to 13 residues. The CDR3 DNA is TGTGCCAGCTCAACGGACAGAACTTACGAGCAGTACTTC. This sequence encodes CASSTDRTYEQYF.

The rearrangement joins TRBV9 to TRBJ2-1; 10 bases map to TRBD2. This CDR3 is built from 16 residues. The germline V gene has CDR1 SGDLS and CDR2 YYNGEE. V lost 4 bases and J lost 6; bases outside the gene matches: 10. DNA of the CDR3: TGTGCCAGCAGCCCCCGGGCAGCGGGAGGGACCAATGAGCAGTTCTTC. Residues: CASSPRAAGGTNEQFF.

The genes are TRBV7-9 and TRBJ2-5; the match to TRBD2 covers 7 bases. The CDR3 length is 16 residues. The V segment lost 5 bases and the J segment 2 bases; nucleotides outside the gene matches: 11. Germline CDR1 reads SEHNR; CDR2 reads FQNEAQ (reference sequence). The CDR3 loop reads CASSLLAGVGQETQYF. The CDR3 nucleotides read TGTGCCAGCAGCCTCCTGGCGGGAGTAGGTCAAGAGACCCAGTACTTC.

The chain joins TRBV5-1 to TRBJ1-1; D ambiguous. The CDR3 has 15 residues. V gave up 0 bases and J gave up 0 bases, with 9 bases separating them. Per germline, CDR1 SGHRS and CDR2 YFSETQ. The CDR3 loop reads CASSLEGTLNTEAFF. DNA of the CDR3: TGCGCCAGCAGCTTGGAGGGCACCCTGAACACTGAAGCTTTCTTT.